One sample yielded the 26 T cell receptor beta chains listed below, sequenced in a study of blood T cell repertoires in COVID-19. Libraries were prepared by immunoSEQ multiplex PCR; TCRdb keeps only in-frame clonotypes and omits some of them. The sample lists fewer than 200,000 clones, 85% occurring once. The sample comprised peripheral blood. The receptors originated from a human donor with acute or convalescent COVID-19. The donor label of this sample is uncertain.

The rearrangement uses TRBV7-2 and TRBJ1-1, with 7 bases matching TRBD1. The germline CDR1 and CDR2 sequences are SGHTA and FQGNSA. J gave up 5 bases and V 5 bases, and 8 bases lay outside the gene matches. The CDR3 is 14 amino acids. The CDR3: CASSVTTGVTEAFF. The CDR3 DNA is TGTGCCAGCAGCGTCACAACAGGGGTTACTGAAGCTTTCTTT. Full variable domain (outside the CDR3, taken from reference TRBV7-2 and TRBJ1-1): GAGVSQSPSNKVTEKGKDVELRCDPISGHTALYWYRQSLGQGLEFLIYFQGNSAPDKSGLPSDRFSAERTGGSVSTLTIQRTQQEDSAVYLCASSVTTGVTEAFFGQGTRLTVV.

In its sample, this clone was seen a few times. V and J are TRBV7-6 and TRBJ2-1, with 7 bases identical to TRBD2. V lost 2 bases, J lost 6 bases, and 13 bases stayed unmatched. The CDR3 extends over 17 amino acids. Per the germline V gene, CDR1 is SGHVS and CDR2 is FNYEAQ. The CDR3 spells CASSLSEWRGKGNEQFF. CDR3 in DNA: TGTGCCAGCAGCTTAAGTGAGTGGCGGGGGAAGGGCAATGAGCAGTTCTTC. The variable domain in full, completed from reference TRBV7-6 and TRBJ2-1, reads GAGVSQSPRYKVTKRGQDVALRCDPISGHVSLYWYRQALGQGPEFLTYFNYEAQQDKSGLPNDRFSAERPEGSISTLTIQRTEQRDSAMYRCASSLSEWRGKGNEQFFGPGTRLTVL.

The chain links TRBV30 to TRBJ1-2; D is unclear. V lost 2 bases and J lost 8, with 18 bases in between. The CDR3 consists of 14 residues. Germline loops: CDR1 GTSNPN, CDR2 SVGIG (reference sequence). For the CDR3, the DNA is TGTGCCTGGAGTATGCCATACCCAGGCTGGGGCTACACCTTC. This gives the protein CAWSMPYPGWGYTF.

This chain connects TRBV6-2 or TRBV6-3 to TRBJ1-6, with 8 bases aligning to TRBD1. Looked up from germline, CDR1 is MNHEY and CDR2 is SVGEGT. V shed 5 bases and J 7 bases; nucleotides not matched to a gene: 7. This CDR3 contains 15 residues. CDR3 in amino acids: CASSTRQGLNSPLHF. The CDR3 DNA sequence: TGTGCCAGCAGTACCCGACAGGGGCTGAATTCACCCCTCCACTTT.

This chain joins TRBV10-3 and TRBJ1-1, with TRBD1 matching 10 bases. The CDR3 extends over 19 amino acids. With 10 bases clipped from V and 2 bases from J, the junction kept 22 bases outside the gene matches. Germline V gives CDR1 ENHRY, CDR2 SYGVKD. The CDR3 nucleotides read TGTGCCAACCAAACCGGGACAGGGGCAACCAAGGAGAGAAACACTGAAGCTTTCTTT. This codes for CANQTGTGATKERNTEAFF.

The sample holds a few counts of this clone. V gene TRBV2 combines with J gene TRBJ2-7, with 7 bases that match TRBD2. Per the germline V gene, CDR1 is SNHLY and CDR2 is FYNNEI. V trimming: 6 bases; J trimming: 1 base; junction bases outside the gene matches: 6. This CDR3 has 14 residues. The CDR3 reads CASRSGGKSYEQYF. In DNA, the CDR3 is TGTGCCAGCAGGTCGGGGGGTAAGTCCTACGAGCAGTACTTC.

The V and J genes are TRBV7-8 and TRBJ1-6; 7 bases map to TRBD1. Germline V lookup: CDR1 SGHVS, CDR2 FQNEAQ. This CDR3 is 15 amino acids long. Losses at the gene ends were 5 bases for V and 5 bases for J; bases not matched to a gene: 6. CDR3 DNA sequence: TGTGCCAGCAGCCAGCGACAGGGCGATAATTCACCCCTCCACTTT. It translates to CASSQRQGDNSPLHF.

CDR3 residues: CASSLMGLAGGTWAYEQYF. In nucleotides, the CDR3 is TGTGCCAGCAGCTTAATGGGACTAGCGGGGGGCACATGGGCCTACGAGCAGTACTTC. The gene calls are TRBV7-8 and TRBJ2-7; 15 bases are shared with TRBD2. Germline CDR1 is SGHVS and CDR2 is FQNEAQ. V shed 2 bases, J shed 2 bases, and the junction held 10 bases outside the gene matches. This CDR3 is built from 19 residues.

This clone was picked up a small number of times. The chain combines TRBV5-5 with TRBJ1-5; TRBD1 matches 7 bases. Germline-derived CDR1 and CDR2 are SGHKS and YYEKEE (reference sequence). The CDR3 is 15 amino acids. V gave up 0 bases and J gave up 7 bases; unmatched junction bases: 7. CDR3 in DNA: TGTGCCAGCAGCTTGGGGACAGGAATAGTACAGCCCCAGCATTTT. It specifies CASSLGTGIVQPQHF.

This chain joins TRBV7-2 and TRBJ1-2; D gene unclear. V was trimmed by 5 bases and J by 5 bases, leaving 18 bases between them. Germline V gene lookup returns CDR1 SGHTA and CDR2 FQGNSA. The CDR3 extends over 15 amino acids. The CDR3 nucleotides are TGTGCCAGCAGCCCCATGGCGGGGATGTCATATGGCTACACCTTC. Its protein product is CASSPMAGMSYGYTF.

The rearrangement links TRBV7-2 to TRBJ1-1; the D gene is possibly TRBD1 (5 bases). Trimming shortened V by 4 bases and J by 5 bases, and 20 bases separated the two germline ends. CDR1 SGHTA and CDR2 FQGNSA come from the germline V gene. CDR3 length: 16 amino acids. CDR3 sequence reads: CASSSTAGLGRTEAFF. The CDR3, as DNA: TGTGCCAGCAGCTCGACCGCAGGGCTTGGAAGGACTGAAGCTTTCTTT.

The chain recombines TRBV19 with TRBJ1-5; possibly TRBD1 for D (5 bases). V lost 6 bases and J lost 0, with 21 bases in between. Looked up from germline, CDR1 is LNHDA and CDR2 is SQIVND (reference sequence). The CDR3 covers 18 residues. The CDR3 loop reads CASSRLGVGLHSNQPQHF. The CDR3 bases are TGTGCCAGTAGCCGCCTAGGGGTAGGGCTTCATAGCAATCAGCCCCAGCATTTT. The entire variable domain, with the rest obtained from reference TRBV19 and TRBJ1-5, is as follows: DGGITQSPKYLFRKEGQNVTLSCEQNLNHDAMYWYRQDPGQGLRLIYYSQIVNDFQKGDIAEGYSVSREKKESFPLTVTSAQKNPTAFYLCASSRLGVGLHSNQPQHFGDGTRLSIL.

The gene calls are TRBV3-1 (or the pseudogene TRBV3-2) and TRBJ1-2; unclear D gene. The germline CDR1 and CDR2 sequences are LGHDT and YNNKEL (reference sequence). The CDR3 loop spans 16 amino acids. Between the trimmed V and J ends, which lost 0 bases and 8 bases, there was a span of 19 bases. CDR3 sequence reads: CASSQDGRGGTGGYTF. CDR3 sequence (DNA): TGTGCCAGCAGCCAAGATGGGCGGGGTGGAACCGGGGGCTACACCTTC.

The rearrangement joins TRBV3-1 (or the pseudogene TRBV3-2) to TRBJ1-1; D is possibly TRBD1 (6 bases). Looked up from germline, CDR1 is LGHDT and CDR2 is YNNKEL (reference sequence). The CDR3 spans 13 residues. Trimming removed 9 bases at V and 1 base at J, with 12 bases between. Here the CDR3 DNA reads TGTGCCAGTAAAAGGGGGAGGAACACTGAAGCTTTCTTT. This gives the protein CASKRGRNTEAFF.

The V call is TRBV5-1, the J call TRBJ1-2; 8 bases match TRBD1. The CDR3 length is 15 residues. The germline CDR1 and CDR2 sequences are SGHRS and YFSETQ. Trimming took 4 bases from V and 8 from J; bases not matched to a gene: 13. CDR3 region: CASSRPGQGAGGYTF. DNA of the CDR3: TGCGCCAGCAGCCGACCGGGGCAGGGGGCAGGCGGCTACACCTTC.

This clone was found once. This chain joins TRBV16 and TRBJ1-3; D call uncertain. V was trimmed by 0 bases and J by 7 bases, leaving 16 bases between them. The CDR3 totals 16 residues. Germline lookup yields CDR1 KGHSY and CDR2 FQNENV. The CDR3, as DNA: TGTGCCAGCAGCCAATCGAGGTCTCTCCCGAGGAACACCATATATTTT. Encoded protein: CASSQSRSLPRNTIYF.

V is TRBV4-1 and J is TRBJ2-7; maybe TRBD2 (6 bases). This CDR3 has 15 amino acids. The ends were cut back, 6 bases at V and 3 bases at J, with 18 bases in the middle. The V gene's germline CDR1 is MGHRA and CDR2 YSYEKL. The DNA of the CDR3 is TGCGCCAGCAGACTCCGGACGGGAGACTTCTACGAGCAGTACTTC. This sequence encodes CASRLRTGDFYEQYF.

This clone showed up just once. The gene calls are TRBV27 and TRBJ1-5, with D possibly being TRBD1 (5 bases). The CDR3 has 15 amino acids. V was trimmed by 5 bases and J by 7 bases, leaving 18 bases between them. Germline V gene sequence: CDR1 MNHEY, CDR2 SMNVEV (reference sequence). The CDR3 region has the DNA TGTGCCAGCAGTATTACCCAGGGAGGAGGGCAGCCCCAGCATTTT. This translates into CASSITQGGGQPQHF.

There are a few counts of this clone. The chain has TRBV5-1 and TRBJ2-1; TRBD2 agrees at 14 bases. The CDR3 sequence is 16 residues long. The V and J ends lost 4 bases and 8 bases, in that order; junction bases with no gene match: 8. From germline, CDR1 is SGHRS and CDR2 YFSETQ. The CDR3 loop is CASSQPRLAGGDEQFF. The CDR3 region has the DNA TGCGCCAGCAGCCAACCGAGACTAGCGGGGGGGGATGAGCAGTTCTTC.

The rearrangement joins TRBV11-3 to TRBJ2-3; 13 bases are shared with TRBD2. This CDR3 is 17 amino acids long. After removal of 1 base from V and 2 bases from J, the junction contained 3 bases not matched to a gene. Germline CDR1 is SGHNT and CDR2 is YENEEA. DNA for the CDR3: TGTGCCAGCAGCTTAGGAGGACTAGCGGGGGACACAGATACGCAGTATTTT. It yields the protein CASSLGGLAGDTDTQYF. Filled out from reference TRBV11-3 and TRBJ2-3, the complete variable domain reads EAGVVQSPRYKIIEKKQPVAFWCNPISGHNTLYWYLQNLGQGPELLIRYENEEAVDDSQLPKDRFSAERLKGVDSTLKIQPAELGDSAVYLCASSLGGLAGDTDTQYFGPGTRLTVL.

The CDR3 bases are TGTGCCAGCAGTTTAAGAACCGGGACAGGGTTCACCGGGGAGCTGTTTTTT. Encoded protein: CASSLRTGTGFTGELFF. The chain has TRBV28 and TRBJ2-2, with 9 nucleotides matching TRBD1. The V gene's germline CDR1 is MDHEN and CDR2 SYDVKM. V was pared by 2 bases and J by 4 bases, with 8 bases of the junction left unmatched. The CDR3 contains 17 residues.

The gene calls are TRBV6-6 and TRBJ1-5; 9 bases map to TRBD1. The CDR3 extends over 15 amino acids. J lost 3 bases, V lost 2 bases, and 2 bases had no gene match. CDR1 MNHNY and CDR2 SVGAGI come from the germline V gene (reference sequence). The CDR3 spells CASSYGTGINQPQHF. The CDR3 nucleotides are TGTGCCAGCAGTTACGGGACAGGGATCAATCAGCCCCAGCATTTT.

V is TRBV19 and J is TRBJ1-2; D is unclear. The CDR3 is 15 residues long. CDR1 and CDR2 from the germline V gene are LNHDA and SQIVND (reference sequence). The V and J ends lost 4 bases and 8 bases respectively, with 20 bases between them. The CDR3 nucleotides read TGTGCCAGTAGTAGAGCACCGGAATCCGGAGGGGGCTACACCTTC. This codes for CASSRAPESGGGYTF.

The V gene is TRBV10-2, the J gene TRBJ2-5, with D possibly matching TRBD2 (5 bases). V was trimmed by 6 bases and J by 5 bases, leaving 22 bases between them. Germline V gene data show CDR1 as WSHSY and CDR2 as SAAADI. This CDR3 region has 16 residues. CDR3 bases: TGCGCCAGCAGCCAGAAATACGGTAGAGGGCAGGAGACCCAGTACTTC. Translating it yields CASSQKYGRGQETQYF.

This sequence joins TRBV29-1 and TRBJ2-6, with D uncertain. The CDR3 sequence is 14 residues long. Trimming removed 3 bases from V and 0 bases from J, with 6 bases in between. From germline, CDR1 is SQVTM and CDR2 ANQGSEA. Here the CDR3 reads CSVDHSSGANVLTF. The CDR3 region has the DNA TGCAGCGTTGATCATAGCTCTGGGGCCAACGTCCTGACTTTC.

V gene TRBV12-5 combines with J gene TRBJ1-5; 9 nucleotides line up with TRBD1. The length of the CDR3 is 15 residues. Per germline, CDR1 LGHNT and CDR2 FRNRAP. Losses at the gene ends were 2 bases for V and 6 bases for J; bases not matched to a gene: 5. Here the CDR3 reads CASGLTGGAGQPQHF. CDR3 sequence (DNA): TGTGCTAGTGGTTTGACAGGGGGCGCCGGTCAGCCCCAGCATTTT.